One and the same sample provided the 27 T cell receptor beta chains below, sequenced in a study of identifying expanded T cells in peripheral blood. The assay was immunoSEQ multiplex PCR, and TCRdb's table has in-frame clones only and misses some. Of around 84,000 clones listed, approximately 90% are singletons. Sample: blood. These receptors all stem from a person aged 18-69 years in good health.

The rearrangement links TRBV7-8 to TRBJ1-1, with TRBD1 identical over 7 bases. The germline V gene encodes CDR1 SGHVS and CDR2 FQNEAQ. CDR3 length: 12 residues. V lost 2 bases, J lost 7 bases, and 1 base stayed unmatched. This chain's CDR3 is CASSLQGVEAFF. The CDR3 nucleotides read TGTGCCAGCAGCTTACAGGGGGTTGAAGCTTTCTTT.

This chain connects TRBV11-2 to TRBJ2-2; 7 bases agree with TRBD1. Germline V gene lookup returns CDR1 SGHAT and CDR2 FQNNGV. Trimming removed 5 bases from V and 6 bases from J; junction bases left unmatched: 6. The CDR3 totals 14 residues. CDR3 in amino acids: CASSANRGSGELFF. CDR3 in DNA: TGTGCCAGCAGCGCGAACAGGGGCTCCGGGGAGCTGTTTTTT.

CDR3 in amino acids: CASSESHRKNEKLFF. CDR3 DNA: TGTGCCAGCAGTGAGTCCCACAGGAAAAATGAAAAACTGTTTTTT. This chain uses TRBV25-1 with TRBJ1-4, with a weak D call TRBD1 (5 bases). Germline CDR1 and CDR2: MGHDK and SYGVNS. V was cut by 3 bases and J by 5 bases, with 13 bases left in between. The CDR3 loop spans 15 amino acids.

The V call is TRBV5-4, the J call TRBJ1-2; no reliable D call. The CDR3 length is 13 residues. V was pared by 0 bases and J by 5 bases, with 8 bases between. Germline V gene data show CDR1 as SGHNT and CDR2 as YYREEE (reference sequence). The CDR3 region is CASSLARIYGYTF. The CDR3 region has the DNA TGTGCCAGCAGCTTGGCCCGGATTTATGGCTACACCTTC. The whole variable domain, filled in from reference TRBV5-4 and TRBJ1-2, reads ETGVTQSPTHLIKTRGQQVTLRCSSQSGHNTVSWYQQALGQGPQFIFQYYREEENGRGNFPPRFSGLQFPNYSSELNVNALELDDSALYLCASSLARIYGYTFGSGTRLTVV.

The gene calls are TRBV6-1 and TRBJ2-2; D is possibly TRBD1 or TRBD2 (7 bases each). Germline lookup yields CDR1 MNHNS and CDR2 SASEGT. Between the trimmed V and J ends, which lost 0 bases and 5 bases, there was a span of 13 bases. The CDR3 has 16 residues. DNA of the CDR3: TGTGCCAGCAGTGAAGCCGCCAGGGGGGGTACCGGGGAGCTGTTTTTT. It encodes CASSEAARGGTGELFF.

In this sample, this clone turned up once. The V call is TRBV5-4, the J call TRBJ1-1, with D hard to call. This CDR3 spans 12 amino acids. Germline V gene sequence: CDR1 SGHNT, CDR2 YYREEE (reference sequence). The V and J ends lost 4 bases and 8 bases respectively, with 12 bases between them. The CDR3 DNA sequence: TGTGCCAGCAGCCAAGACTCGGGGGAAGCTTTCTTT. Translated, it gives CASSQDSGEAFF. The complete variable domain, with remaining parts taken from reference TRBV5-4 and TRBJ1-1, reads ETGVTQSPTHLIKTRGQQVTLRCSSQSGHNTVSWYQQALGQGPQFIFQYYREEENGRGNFPPRFSGLQFPNYSSELNVNALELDDSALYLCASSQDSGEAFFGQGTRLTVV.

This clone has more than one count but fewer than ten. This sequence joins TRBV5-1 and TRBJ2-3, with D maybe TRBD2 (6 bases). The CDR3 length is 14 residues. Deletions cut 5 bases from V and 4 bases from J, with 14 bases between. From germline, CDR1 is SGHRS and CDR2 YFSETQ. The DNA of the CDR3 is TGCGCCAGCAGGGAGGGATATCCCGCAGATACGCAGTATTTT. Protein product: CASREGYPADTQYF.

This clone was seen a handful of times. The chain has TRBV5-1 and TRBJ2-5, with no clear D. This CDR3 has 13 amino acids. V shed 0 bases and J shed 1 base, with 4 bases lying between them. In germline, CDR1 is SGHRS, CDR2 YFSETQ. CDR3 residues: CASSLDSQETQYF. As DNA, the CDR3 is TGCGCCAGCAGCTTGGACAGCCAAGAGACCCAGTACTTC.

The V and J genes are TRBV11-3 and TRBJ2-2, with 8 bases matching TRBD1. Germline-derived CDR1 and CDR2 are SGHNT and YENEEA. The CDR3 contains 14 residues. V lost 8 bases and J lost 4; bases outside the gene matches: 6. CDR3 loop: CASSGTGGTGELFF. For the CDR3, the DNA is TGTGCCAGCTCCGGGACAGGAGGCACCGGGGAGCTGTTTTTT.

The chain employs TRBV9 and TRBJ1-1, with D unclear. The CDR3 consists of 13 residues. Germline-derived CDR1 and CDR2 are SGDLS and YYNGEE. Trimming took 0 bases from V and 3 from J, leaving 6 bases between them. CDR3 loop: CASSVGGDTEAFF. The CDR3 region has the DNA TGTGCCAGCAGCGTAGGAGGAGACACTGAAGCTTTCTTT.

V gene TRBV6-5 combines with J gene TRBJ2-2; either TRBD1 or TRBD2 may supply D (5 bases each). With 4 bases removed from V and 0 bases from J, the gap between germline ends came to 9 bases. Germline CDR1 reads MNHEY; CDR2 reads SVGAGI. The CDR3 is 15 amino acids. The CDR3 protein is CASSSQGANTGELFF. The CDR3 DNA reads as TGTGCCAGCAGTTCTCAGGGAGCGAACACCGGGGAGCTGTTTTTT.

V gene TRBV9 combines with J gene TRBJ2-7; 12 bases fit TRBD1. V was clipped by 6 bases and J by 6 bases; unmatched bases: 7. This CDR3 contains 14 residues. Germline CDR1 reads SGDLS; CDR2 reads YYNGEE. The CDR3 DNA reads as TGTGCCAGCACTAAGGGACAGGGGGCGGTCGAGCAGTACTTC. Protein product: CASTKGQGAVEQYF.

The chain has TRBV5-1 and TRBJ2-7; 9 positions agree with TRBD1. The germline CDR1 and CDR2 sequences are SGHRS and YFSETQ. The CDR3 has 15 amino acids. Unmatched junction bases numbered 4, after V lost 2 bases and J lost 1 base. CDR3 nucleotide sequence: TGCGCCAGCAGCTTTAGGGGACAGGGATCCTACGAGCAGTACTTC. This codes for CASSFRGQGSYEQYF. Full variable domain (outside the CDR3, taken from reference TRBV5-1 and TRBJ2-7): KAGVTQTPRYLIKTRGQQVTLSCSPISGHRSVSWYQQTPGQGLQFLFEYFSETQRNKGNFPGRFSGRQFSNSRSEMNVSTLELGDSALYLCASSFRGQGSYEQYFGPGTRLTVT.

In its sample, this clone was seen once. The DNA for the CDR3 is TGTGCCAGCAGCTTGTTCCAGCGGGGGGGCCTGGAGACCCAGTACTTC. This sequence encodes CASSLFQRGGLETQYF. This chain connects TRBV5-6 to TRBJ2-5; 10 bases are shared with TRBD2. Germline CDR1 SGHDT, CDR2 YYEEEE. V lost 1 base and J lost 5; bases outside the gene matches: 8. The CDR3 is made up of 16 amino acids.

This sequence joins TRBV12-5 and TRBJ2-5, with D possibly called TRBD1 or TRBD2 (5 bases each). The CDR3 length is 17 residues. Trimming took off 1 base at V and 5 bases at J, with 20 bases between the two ends. Looked up from germline, CDR1 is LGHNT and CDR2 is FRNRAP. This chain's CDR3 is CASGLDNKTGARETQYF. For the CDR3, the DNA is TGTGCTAGTGGTTTGGACAATAAGACCGGGGCTAGGGAGACCCAGTACTTC.

The V call is TRBV9, the J call TRBJ2-5; tentatively, D is TRBD1 (5 bases). Trimming left V 1 base short and J 2 bases short, with 12 bases between. This CDR3 is 15 amino acids long. Germline-derived CDR1 and CDR2 are SGDLS and YYNGEE. The CDR3 loop is CASSVTWGTQETQYF. The CDR3 DNA follows: TGTGCCAGCAGCGTAACATGGGGCACACAAGAGACCCAGTACTTC.

The chain carries TRBV6-6 and TRBJ1-2; 9 bases agree with TRBD1. The germline gives CDR1 MNHNY, CDR2 SVGAGI (reference sequence). The V gene end was trimmed by 11 bases and the J gene end by 2 bases; junction bases not matched to a gene: 12. This CDR3 has 15 residues. This chain's CDR3 is CAVHGTGIGNYGYTF. The CDR3, as DNA: TGTGCCGTACACGGGACAGGGATTGGGAACTATGGCTACACCTTC.

The rearrangement uses TRBV25-1 and TRBJ2-1, with D hard to call. V lost 8 bases, J lost 7 bases, and 6 bases lay in between. CDR1 is MGHDK, CDR2 SYGVNS, per germline. This CDR3 contains 10 residues. CDR3 DNA: TGTGCCAGCGAACAGAATGAGCAGTTCTTC. Its translation: CASEQNEQFF.

This chain links TRBV18 with TRBJ2-3, with 7 positions matching TRBD1. The V gene end was trimmed by 3 bases and the J gene end by 3 bases; junction bases not matched to a gene: 9. The CDR3 runs 16 residues. CDR1 and CDR2 (germline): KGHSH, LQKENI. CDR3 bases: TGTGCCAGCTCACCTCGGGACAGACTCTATACAGATACGCAGTATTTT. Translated, it gives CASSPRDRLYTDTQYF.

The rearrangement uses TRBV11-1 and TRBJ1-1; TRBD1 is a possible D gene (6 bases). Trimming removed 5 bases at V and 2 bases at J, with 12 bases between. The CDR3 sequence is 14 residues long. Germline V lookup: CDR1 SGHAT, CDR2 FQDESV (reference sequence). CDR3 loop: CASSPDRINTEAFF. CDR3 bases: TGTGCCAGCAGCCCCGACAGGATAAACACTGAAGCTTTCTTT. Filled out from reference TRBV11-1 and TRBJ1-1, the complete variable domain reads EAEVAQSPRYKITEKSQAVAFWCDPISGHATLYWYRQILGQGPELLVQFQDESVVDDSQLPKDRFSAERLKGVDSTLKIQPAELGDSAMYLCASSPDRINTEAFFGQGTRLTVV.

This chain uses TRBV7-2 with TRBJ2-1; D might be TRBD2 (6 bases). Germline assignment: CDR1 SGHTA and CDR2 FQGNSA. Trimming stripped 5 bases from V and 0 bases from J, with 14 bases between. The CDR3 is made up of 16 amino acids. Written as DNA, the CDR3 is TGTGCCAGCAGCCTTAGCGGAAAGAGCTCCTACAATGAGCAGTTCTTC. Translation gives CASSLSGKSSYNEQFF.

V and J are TRBV19 and TRBJ1-2; TRBD1 might be the D (5 bases). Trimming removed 2 bases at V and 3 bases at J, with 13 bases between. The CDR3 sequence is 15 residues long. In germline, CDR1 is LNHDA, CDR2 SQIVND (reference sequence). CDR3 coding DNA: TGTGCCAGTAGTATACAACAGGTCCCCTACTATGGCTACACCTTC. Translation: CASSIQQVPYYGYTF.

This sequence joins TRBV9 and TRBJ2-3, with TRBD2 matching 14 bases. Germline V gives CDR1 SGDLS, CDR2 YYNGEE. The V and J ends lost 3 bases and 4 bases, in that order; junction bases with no gene match: 16. The CDR3 is made up of 20 amino acids. CDR3 DNA sequence: TGTGCCAGCAGCGCCACCGGGACTAGCGGGAGTGGCTGGGGGGCAGATACGCAGTATTTT. This translates into CASSATGTSGSGWGADTQYF.

This chain joins TRBV5-1 and TRBJ2-1; D unresolved. This CDR3 has 15 residues. The V and J ends lost 2 bases and 0 bases respectively, with 9 bases between them. Germline loops: CDR1 SGHRS, CDR2 YFSETQ. The CDR3 reads CASSFLLSSYNEQFF. The CDR3 coding sequence is TGCGCCAGCAGCTTTCTACTGAGCTCCTACAATGAGCAGTTCTTC.

The rearrangement uses TRBV10-3 and TRBJ2-7; TRBD1 or TRBD2 may be the D gene (5 bases each). Germline CDR1 is ENHRY and CDR2 is SYGVKD. This CDR3 has 15 amino acids. V gave up 3 bases and J gave up 5 bases, with 17 bases separating them. The CDR3 coding sequence is TGTGCCATCAGTGATACGGGGCAAGGGGTGGACGAGCAGTACTTC. Amino acids: CAISDTGQGVDEQYF.

This chain uses TRBV2 with TRBJ1-2; D remains ambiguous. The germline V gene has CDR1 SNHLY and CDR2 FYNNEI. V gave up 1 base and J gave up 4 bases, with 7 bases separating them. This CDR3 has 13 amino acids. The CDR3 nucleotides read TGTGCCAGCAGTGAAGGATTCTCCTATGGCTACACCTTC. Protein: CASSEGFSYGYTF.

V is TRBV25-1 and J is TRBJ2-3; TRBD1 is a possible D gene (5 bases). Germline V gives CDR1 MGHDK, CDR2 SYGVNS. CDR3 length: 15 amino acids. V was clipped by 3 bases and J by 0 bases, with 10 bases between them. The DNA for the CDR3 is TGTGCCAGCAGTGATGGACAAACTAGCACAGATACGCAGTATTTT. Translating it yields CASSDGQTSTDTQYF. Full variable domain (remainder filled in from reference TRBV25-1 and TRBJ2-3): EADIYQTPRYLVIGTGKKITLECSQTMGHDKMYWYQQDPGMELHLIHYSYGVNSTEKGDLSSESTVSRIRTEHFPLTLESARPSHTSQYLCASSDGQTSTDTQYFGPGTRLTVL.